A selection of T cell receptor beta chains follows, all from one sample in a study of identical twins. MiXCR, run by TCRdb on the 5' RACE reads, gives a single entry per CDR3 protein. Of nearly 650,000 distinct CDR3 sequences in the sample, roughly 6.6% were seen once. Separately, the same data were catalogued under a study of yellow fever vaccine responses in identical twins.

Sequenced sample: PBMCs. The receptors derive from a woman aged 18-29 years in good health. Both conserved end residues are part of each CDR3. Only part of the rows carry a size: once, few, many, or a class if the clone is expanded.

j_call | v_call | clone_size | cdr3_length | cdr3_aa
TRBJ2-1 | TRBV12-3/TRBV12-4 | many | 14 | CASSPRTSRNEQFF
TRBJ2-1 | TRBV20-1 | - | 15 | CSAVPRGSSYNEQFF
TRBJ1-4 | TRBV4-1 | - | 13 | CASSPILGEKLFF
TRBJ1-2 | TRBV7-8 | many | 14 | CASSSGTGDFGYTF
TRBJ1-5 | TRBV20-1 | - | 15 | CSARSVRDSNQPQHF
TRBJ2-2 | TRBV12-3/TRBV12-4 | many | 15 | CASSPTSGFTGELFF
TRBJ2-5 | TRBV11-1 | many | 13 | CASSSTGVVTQYF
TRBJ2-1 | TRBV12-3/TRBV12-4 | few | 16 | CASRTSSGRSPNEQFF
TRBJ1-2 | TRBV6-1 | few | 14 | CASRMTGGNYGYTF
TRBJ2-7 | TRBV12-3/TRBV12-4 | few | 15 | CASSQRLAGLTEQYF
TRBJ2-5 | TRBV5-1 | many | 15 | CASSLASRGGETQYF
TRBJ1-5 | TRBV19 | few | 14 | CASHVADSNQPQHF
TRBJ1-4 | TRBV5-6 | - | 15 | CASSQGRYANEKLFF
TRBJ1-1 | TRBV19 | few | 17 | CASSIYRTPQRHTEAFF
TRBJ2-2 | TRBV12-3/TRBV12-4 | many | 15 | CASRAGGTNTGELFF
TRBJ1-6 | TRBV20-1 | - | 13 | CSARDQGRSPLHF
TRBJ2-3 | TRBV7-8 | few | 16 | CASRQNRAGGTDTQYF
TRBJ2-1 | TRBV5-1 | - | 15 | CASSLIGGVTDEQFF
TRBJ2-7 | TRBV7-9 | - | 14 | CASSSPGASYEQYF
TRBJ2-2 | TRBV11-2 | many | 16 | CASSALGRDRTGELFF
TRBJ2-5 | TRBV11-1 | few | 19 | CASSWSRDRGFNYQETQYF
TRBJ2-5 | TRBV10-3 | - | 14 | CAISGAGGQETQYF